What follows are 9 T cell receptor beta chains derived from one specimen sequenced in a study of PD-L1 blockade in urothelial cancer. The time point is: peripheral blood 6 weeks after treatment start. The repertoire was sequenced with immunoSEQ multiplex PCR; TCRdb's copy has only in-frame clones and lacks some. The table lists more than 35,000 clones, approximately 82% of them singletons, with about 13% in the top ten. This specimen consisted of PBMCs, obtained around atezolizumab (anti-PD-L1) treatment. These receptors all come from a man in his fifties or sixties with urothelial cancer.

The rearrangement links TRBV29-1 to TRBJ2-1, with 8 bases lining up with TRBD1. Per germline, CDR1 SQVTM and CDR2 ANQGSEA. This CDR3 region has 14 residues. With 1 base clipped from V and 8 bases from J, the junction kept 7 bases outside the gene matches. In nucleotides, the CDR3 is TGCAGCGTTGAAGGAGGGCAGGGGGCAGATGAGCAGTTCTTC. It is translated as CSVEGGQGADEQFF.

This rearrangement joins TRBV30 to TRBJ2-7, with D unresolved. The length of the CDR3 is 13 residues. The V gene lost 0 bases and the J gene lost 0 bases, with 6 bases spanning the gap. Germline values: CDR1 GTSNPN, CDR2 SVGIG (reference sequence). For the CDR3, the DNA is TGTGCCTGGAGTGTTGGCAGCTCCTACGAGCAGTACTTC. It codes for CAWSVGSSYEQYF.

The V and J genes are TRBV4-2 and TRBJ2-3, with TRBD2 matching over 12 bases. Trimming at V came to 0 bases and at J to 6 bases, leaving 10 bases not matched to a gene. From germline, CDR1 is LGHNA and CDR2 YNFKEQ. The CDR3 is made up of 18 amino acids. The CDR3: CASSQEGGRLAGVDTQYF. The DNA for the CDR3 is TGTGCCAGCAGCCAAGAAGGGGGCCGACTAGCGGGAGTGGATACGCAGTATTTT.

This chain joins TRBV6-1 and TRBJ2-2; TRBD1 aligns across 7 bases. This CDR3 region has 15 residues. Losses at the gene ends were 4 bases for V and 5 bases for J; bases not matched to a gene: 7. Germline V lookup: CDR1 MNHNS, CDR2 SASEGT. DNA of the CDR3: TGTGCCAGCAGTGCCCTGACAGGGTTGACCGGGGAGCTGTTTTTT. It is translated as CASSALTGLTGELFF.

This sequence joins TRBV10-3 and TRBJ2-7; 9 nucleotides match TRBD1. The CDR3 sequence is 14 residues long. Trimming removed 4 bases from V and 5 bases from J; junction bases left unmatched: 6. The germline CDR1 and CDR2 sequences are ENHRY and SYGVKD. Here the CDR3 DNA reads TGTGCCATCAGTGCTGGGACAGGGTTTGACGAGCAGTACTTC. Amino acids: CAISAGTGFDEQYF.

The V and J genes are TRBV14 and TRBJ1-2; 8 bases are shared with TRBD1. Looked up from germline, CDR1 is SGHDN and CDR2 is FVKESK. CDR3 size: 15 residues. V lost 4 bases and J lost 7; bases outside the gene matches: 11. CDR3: CASSLLTQGAGGYTF. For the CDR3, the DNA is TGTGCCAGCAGCCTTTTAACTCAGGGGGCCGGTGGCTACACCTTC. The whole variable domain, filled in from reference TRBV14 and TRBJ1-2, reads EAGVTQFPSHSVIEKGQTVTLRCDPISGHDNLYWYRRVMGKEIKFLLHFVKESKQDESGMPNNRFLAERTGGTYSTLKVQPAELEDSGVYFCASSLLTQGAGGYTFGSGTRLTVV.

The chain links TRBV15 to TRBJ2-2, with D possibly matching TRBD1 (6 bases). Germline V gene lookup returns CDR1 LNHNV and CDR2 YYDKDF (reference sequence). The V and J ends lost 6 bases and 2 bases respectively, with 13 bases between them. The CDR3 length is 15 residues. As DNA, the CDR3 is TGTGCCACCAGGTCCCAGGACAGTAACACCGGGGAGCTGTTTTTT. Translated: CATRSQDSNTGELFF. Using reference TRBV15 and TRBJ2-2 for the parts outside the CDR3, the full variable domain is DAMVIQNPRYQVTQFGKPVTLSCSQTLNHNVMYWYQQKSSQAPKLLFHYYDKDFNNEADTPDNFQSRRPNTSFCFLDIRSPGLGDTAMYLCATRSQDSNTGELFFGEGSRLTVL.

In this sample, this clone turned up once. The CDR3 coding sequence is TGTGCCAGCAGTGCAGCGGGACAGGGAGATCAGCCCCAGCATTTT. Its translation is CASSAAGQGDQPQHF. The rearrangement joins TRBV6-1 to TRBJ1-5; 9 positions match TRBD1. This CDR3 has 15 amino acids. With 4 bases clipped from V and 5 bases from J, the junction kept 6 bases outside the gene matches. Per the germline V gene, CDR1 is MNHNS and CDR2 is SASEGT.

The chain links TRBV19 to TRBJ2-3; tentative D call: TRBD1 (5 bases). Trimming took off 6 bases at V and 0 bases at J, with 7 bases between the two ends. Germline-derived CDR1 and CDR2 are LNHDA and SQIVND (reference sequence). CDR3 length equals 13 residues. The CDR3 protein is CASRAGSTDTQYF. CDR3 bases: TGTGCCAGTAGGGCAGGGAGCACAGATACGCAGTATTTT. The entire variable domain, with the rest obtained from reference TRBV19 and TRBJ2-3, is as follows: DGGITQSPKYLFRKEGQNVTLSCEQNLNHDAMYWYRQDPGQGLRLIYYSQIVNDFQKGDIAEGYSVSREKKESFPLTVTSAQKNPTAFYLCASRAGSTDTQYFGPGTRLTVL.